This T cell receptor (beta chain) was captured in a study of PD-1 blockade in classical Hodgkin lymphoma. Looking at the study overall: Nivolumab dosing for patients was 3 mg/kg, administered intravenously every 2 weeks.

Study-wide points: In newly diagnosed patients, baseline TCR diversity was reportedly below that of healthy donors. Reasons behind the repertoire differences stay unclear, perhaps disease activity or earlier therapy.

Comments on this clone: The target antigen is unknown.

The time point is: cycle 4 day 1 (C4D1), after 5 to 7 weeks of nivolumab. No patient escaped relapse after autologous stem cell transplantation, and brentuximab vedotin exposure varied. Responses achieved at best were complete response, partial response or progressive disease. This table comes from immunoSEQ multiplex PCR, and its TCRdb copy is limited to in-frame clones, with some not included. The table records 7,500 to 9,000 clones, around 88% of them present only once. The CDR3 spans 14 residues. Germline CDR1 reads SEHNR; CDR2 reads FQNEAQ (reference sequence). Trimming left V 5 bases short and J 7 bases short, with 18 bases between.

This sequence originates from a human donor with classical Hodgkin lymphoma. The J gene is TRBJ2-7, the V gene TRBV7-9, with D unresolved. This sample comprised peripheral blood mononuclear cells (PBMCs), obtained before the fourth cycle of nivolumab. CDR3 region: CASSLTVEREEQYF. Here the CDR3 DNA reads TGTGCCAGCAGCCTTACGGTAGAACGAGAAGAGCAGTACTTC.